The present T cell receptor beta chain was sequenced within a study of cytomegalovirus exposure and HLA in healthy donors (dated by TCRdb to about 2017). A note on the overall study: The 666 repertoires of the first cohort and the roughly 120 validation repertoires were produced on the same platform, according to a later analysis. The study was designed to test whether signatures of past pathogen exposure could be identified by cataloging public T cell receptors. High-throughput TCR immunosequencing, statistical association of individual TCRs with disease status, and machine learning were combined to predict cytomegalovirus infection status. Besides the first cohort of roughly 700 subjects, a separate validation cohort made up of 95 to 150 different subjects was used.

The donors were included in the validation cohort of 90 to 150 subjects, a group kept apart from the 666-subject first cohort. From the cysteine through the phenylalanine, the CDR3 covers 15 amino acids. Here the CDR3 DNA is all that survives: 45 bases in frame from base 1. Via the germline V gene (reference sequence), CDR1 is SSHAT and CDR2 FNYEAQ. Remarks on this clone: The target of this receptor is not known. One junction end does not reproduce the germline sequence, and a read error may be involved.

Points the paper makes about the study in general: The classifier was reported to diagnose cytomegalovirus status with high specificity and sensitivity in both the original and validation cohorts. Across donors, most TCR sequences were observed very rarely, whereas some public TCRs were present in many individuals. In vitro tests confirmed that a few of the cytomegalovirus-associated TCR beta chains recognize cytomegalovirus antigens. The authors suggested that the approach could potentially be generalized to other disease states and immunological phenotypes. A later analysis found that TCRs clustered in the first cohort also tended to co-occur in the roughly 120 validation repertoires, with 90% to 95% of cluster scores above 0. The study listed 164 TCR beta chains as associated with cytomegalovirus. All 120 or so repertoires were used to score co-occurrence in the validation cohort in a later analysis, because that analysis had no HLA typing for the cohort.

Library generation was performed with the immunoSEQ multiplex PCR assay. On the study's bioinformatics: A statistical classification framework was built to diagnose cytomegalovirus status from the catalog of TCR beta chain sequences. In TCRdb, the immuneACCESS table is reduced to in-frame sequences with V and J assigned. These tables do not hold every clone; where another copy was compared, an unresolved V gene accounts for under half, and the others remain unexplained. Clone size and the V and J calls come from that table; the DNA yielded D and trimming. This sample holds 150,000 to 200,000 clones; about 89% were observed only once. Of the sample, roughly 2.5% is held by the ten largest clones.

This clonotype was obtained from a man between 18 and 29 years old in good health and CMV-seropositive. The chain links TRBV7-7 with TRBJ2-1; 9 central nucleotides agree with TRBD2. Sequences were obtained from PBMCs. In nucleotide form, the sequence is TGTGCTAGCAGACCAGCGGGAGGAACCTACAATGAGCAGTTCTTC. The resulting protein is CASRPAGGTYNEQFF.